This TCR beta chain was identified during a study of T cells in localized non-small cell lung cancer. Study-wide points: A median of approximately 60 of the top 100 tumor clones appeared in adjacent lung, which was paired and uninvolved. Of the tissues analyzed, uninvolved adjacent lung showed maximal T cell clonality, greater than tumor.

Sequenced by immunoSEQ multiplex PCR; TCRdb stores in-frame clones only, minus some. Of about 59,000 clones detected, approximately 90% appear once; the ten largest clones hold 20% to 25%. The V end lost 5 bases, the J end lost 4 bases, and 12 bases lay between the germline ends. The V gene's germline CDR1 is LNHDA and CDR2 SQIVND (reference sequence). The CDR3 sequence is 14 residues long. As for this clone: Its antigen is unknown.

The TCR comes from a man aged 35-69 years with stage I squamous cell lung carcinoma. This sample comprised peripheral blood, obtained before any cancer treatment. V and J are TRBV19 and TRBJ1-5; D not certain. As DNA, the CDR3 is TGTGCCAGTAGTGGGTCGGGGTTAAATCAGCCCCAGCATTTT. Translated, it gives CASSGSGLNQPQHF.